The rows below give T cell receptor beta chains drawn from one sample of a study of CD8 T cells in ankylosing spondylitis. TCRdb reprocessed the 5' RACE reads with MiXCR, giving one entry per CDR3 protein. The table includes over 700,000 distinct CDR3 sequences, 15% to 20% detected once. Sequenced material: blood, either unsorted or a sorted T cell fraction (not recorded which). These receptors were obtained from a male donor with ankylosing spondylitis. The conserved cysteine and the conserved F or W are not part of the CDR3 here. Some rows mark clone size as missing; the rest say once, few, many or name a class of expanded clone.

clone size	CDR3 length	V gene	J gene	CDR3 protein
few	15	TRBV20-1	TRBJ2-5	SATRGRASRFQETQY
few	11	TRBV27	TRBJ1-1	ASMEEMNTEAF
few	10	TRBV6-5	TRBJ1-2	ASRNDRGHDT
few	12	TRBV29-1	TRBJ2-7	SVAGGGLSYEQY
.	14	TRBV12-3/TRBV12-4	TRBJ2-7	ASSSPQAGVKGEQY
.	13	TRBV5-8	TRBJ2-1	ASSLPDSSYNEQF
.	12	TRBV12-3/TRBV12-4	TRBJ2-7	ASGPGLAAYEQY
few	13	TRBV28	TRBJ2-7	ASSSQGGRFYEQY
few	11	TRBV18	TRBJ2-7	ASSQQGWYEQY
few	13	TRBV18	TRBJ2-3	ASSLLGSTTDTQY
few	13	TRBV20-1	TRBJ2-7	SARPLRDRDYEQY
.	13	TRBV12-3/TRBV12-4	TRBJ2-3	ASSQPDRGRTAQY
few	11	TRBV7-9	TRBJ2-2	ASSLLESGELF
few	14	TRBV5-1	TRBJ2-3	ASSKNPGQTTDTQY
.	12	TRBV4-1	TRBJ1-5	ASSPPGGNQPQH
few	12	TRBV4-1	TRBJ2-1	ASSPPRGGYEQF
.	14	TRBV5-4	TRBJ2-3	ASSLGGARAPDTQY
few	13	TRBV12-3/TRBV12-4	TRBJ2-3	ASSQTSGSSNTQY
many	12	TRBV29-1	TRBJ2-5	SVGLAGGPETQY
few	12	TRBV12-3/TRBV12-4	TRBJ2-7	ASSTRQISYEQY
few	13	TRBV2	TRBJ1-1	ASSDRSTLGTEAF
few	12	TRBV12-3/TRBV12-4	TRBJ2-4	ASSQVEVKNIQY
.	11	TRBV6-1	TRBJ2-2	ASRTGLSGELF
.	14	TRBV12-3/TRBV12-4	TRBJ2-7	ASSLSWGALSYEQY
few	13	TRBV20-1	TRBJ1-1	SARDWGSGNTEAF
few	11	TRBV29-1	TRBJ1-5	SVWDREGRPQH
.	13	TRBV6-5	TRBJ2-7	ASSYPQLTGAEQY
.	14	TRBV2	TRBJ2-5	ASSRSGGAPLETQY
.	14	TRBV20-1	TRBJ2-3	SARLRGRTSTDTQY
.	13	TRBV14	TRBJ2-3	ASSPMGQATDTQY
few	11	TRBV20-1	TRBJ1-2	SAGTRELYGYT
.	14	TRBV7-9	TRBJ2-3	ASSLVGGPRQDTQY
few	13	TRBV11-2	TRBJ2-5	ASSPDGTPKETQY
.	16	TRBV15	TRBJ2-1	ATSDHPYRDSSYNEQF
few	11	TRBV29-1	TRBJ1-5	SVLDSGNQPQH
few	12	TRBV7-8	TRBJ1-2	ASSLSSGYYGYT
few	14	TRBV10-3	TRBJ2-7	AIREGLAGATYEQY
.	8	TRBV2	TRBJ2-5	ASGKETQY
few	13	TRBV5-1	TRBJ2-3	ASLKTGTPTDTQY
.	15	TRBV6-2/TRBV6-3	TRBJ2-7	ASSSGQGASKVYEQY
.	13	TRBV9	TRBJ1-2	ASSVAPGGAKGYT
.	13	TRBV12-3/TRBV12-4	TRBJ2-7	ASSPWGVRNREQY
.	12	TRBV13	TRBJ2-5	ASSSRATQETQY
.	11	TRBV6-5	TRBJ1-1	ASSYGGSPEAF
few	13	TRBV4-1	TRBJ2-3	ASSQSDRRTDTQY
few	10	TRBV29-1	TRBJ2-1	SVAGGYNEQF